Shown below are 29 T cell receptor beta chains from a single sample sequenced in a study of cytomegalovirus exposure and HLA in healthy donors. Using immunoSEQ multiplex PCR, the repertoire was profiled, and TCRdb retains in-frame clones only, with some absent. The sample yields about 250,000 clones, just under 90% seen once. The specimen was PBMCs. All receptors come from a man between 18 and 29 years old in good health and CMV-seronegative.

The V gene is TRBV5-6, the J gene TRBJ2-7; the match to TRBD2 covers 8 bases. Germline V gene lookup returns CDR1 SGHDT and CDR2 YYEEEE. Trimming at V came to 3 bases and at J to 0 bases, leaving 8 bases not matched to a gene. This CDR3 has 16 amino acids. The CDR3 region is CASSWGGGRSSYEQYF. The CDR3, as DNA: TGTGCCAGCAGCTGGGGCGGGGGGCGGAGCTCCTACGAGCAGTACTTC.

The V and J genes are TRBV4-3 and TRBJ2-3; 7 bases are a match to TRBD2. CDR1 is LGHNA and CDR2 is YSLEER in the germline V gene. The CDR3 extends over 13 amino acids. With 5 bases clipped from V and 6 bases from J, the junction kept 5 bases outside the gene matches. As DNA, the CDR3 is TGCGCCAGCAGCTCCCCCGGGGGGGATACGCAGTATTTT. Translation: CASSSPGGDTQYF.

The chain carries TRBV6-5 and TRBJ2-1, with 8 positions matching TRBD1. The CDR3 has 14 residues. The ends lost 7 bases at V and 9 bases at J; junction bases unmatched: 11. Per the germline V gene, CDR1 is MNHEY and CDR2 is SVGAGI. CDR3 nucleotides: TGTGCCAGCACGTGGCAGGGGGCTAGTACTGAGCAGTTCTTC. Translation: CASTWQGASTEQFF.

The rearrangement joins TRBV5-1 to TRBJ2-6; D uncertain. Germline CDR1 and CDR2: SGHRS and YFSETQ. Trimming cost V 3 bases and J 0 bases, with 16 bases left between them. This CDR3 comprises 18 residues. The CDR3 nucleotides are TGCGCCAGCAGCTCGGGTCCAGAGCGCCCCTCTGGGGCCAACGTCCTGACTTTC. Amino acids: CASSSGPERPSGANVLTF.

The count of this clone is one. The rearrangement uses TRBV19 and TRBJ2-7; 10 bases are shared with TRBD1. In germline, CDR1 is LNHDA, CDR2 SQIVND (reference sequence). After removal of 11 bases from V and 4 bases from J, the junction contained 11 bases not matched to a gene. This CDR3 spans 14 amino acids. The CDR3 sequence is CACARTGGLYEQYF. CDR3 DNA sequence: TGTGCCTGTGCAAGGACAGGGGGATTATACGAGCAGTACTTC.

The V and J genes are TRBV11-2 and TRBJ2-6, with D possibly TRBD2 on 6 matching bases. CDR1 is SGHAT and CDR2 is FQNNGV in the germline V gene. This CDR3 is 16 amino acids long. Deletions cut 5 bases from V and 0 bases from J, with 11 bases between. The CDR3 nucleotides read TGTGCCAGCAGCCCGGGGGTCCTCTCTGGGGCCAACGTCCTGACTTTC. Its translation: CASSPGVLSGANVLTF.

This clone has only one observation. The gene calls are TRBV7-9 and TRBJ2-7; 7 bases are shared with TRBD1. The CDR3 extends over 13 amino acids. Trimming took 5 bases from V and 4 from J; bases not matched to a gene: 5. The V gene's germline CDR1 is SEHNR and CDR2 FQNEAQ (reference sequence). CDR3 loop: CASSGGQPYEQYF. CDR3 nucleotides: TGTGCCAGCAGCGGGGGACAGCCATACGAGCAGTACTTC.

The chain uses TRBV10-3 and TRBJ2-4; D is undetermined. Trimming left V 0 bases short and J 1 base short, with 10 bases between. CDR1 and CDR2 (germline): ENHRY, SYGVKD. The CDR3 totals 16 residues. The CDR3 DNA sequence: TGTGCCATCAGTGAGTCAATGGGCACCGCCAAAAACATTCAGTACTTC. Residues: CAISESMGTAKNIQYF.

DNA of the CDR3: TGTGCCAGCAGTTTACAGGGGGCAACAACTAATGAAAAACTGTTTTTT. Translation gives CASSLQGATTNEKLFF. The J gene is TRBJ1-4, the V gene TRBV28, with TRBD1 matching 8 bases. Looked up from germline, CDR1 is MDHEN and CDR2 is SYDVKM. CDR3 size: 16 residues. V was clipped by 2 bases and J by 0 bases; unmatched bases: 2.

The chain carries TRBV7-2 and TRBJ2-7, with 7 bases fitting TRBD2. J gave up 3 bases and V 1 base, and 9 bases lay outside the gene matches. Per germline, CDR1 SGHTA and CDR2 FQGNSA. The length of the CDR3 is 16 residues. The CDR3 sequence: CASSLDSRAGDYEQYF. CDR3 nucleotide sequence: TGTGCCAGCAGCTTAGATTCTCGGGCGGGGGACTACGAGCAGTACTTC. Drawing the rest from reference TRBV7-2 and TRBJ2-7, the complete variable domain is GAGVSQSPSNKVTEKGKDVELRCDPISGHTALYWYRQSLGQGLEFLIYFQGNSAPDKSGLPSDRFSAERTGGSVSTLTIQRTQQEDSAVYLCASSLDSRAGDYEQYFGPGTRLTVT.

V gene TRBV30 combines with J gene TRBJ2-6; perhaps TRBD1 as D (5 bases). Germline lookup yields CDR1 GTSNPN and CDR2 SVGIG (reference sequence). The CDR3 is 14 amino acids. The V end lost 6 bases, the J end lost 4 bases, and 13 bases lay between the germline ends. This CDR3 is CACSKGPGANVLTF. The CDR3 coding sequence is TGTGCCTGTTCTAAGGGGCCCGGGGCCAACGTCCTGACTTTC.

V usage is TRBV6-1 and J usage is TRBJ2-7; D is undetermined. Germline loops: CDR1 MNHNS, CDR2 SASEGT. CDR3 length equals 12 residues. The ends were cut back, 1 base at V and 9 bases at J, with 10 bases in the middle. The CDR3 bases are TGTGCCAGCAGTGAAGGATGGGCCGCGCAGTACTTC. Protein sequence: CASSEGWAAQYF.

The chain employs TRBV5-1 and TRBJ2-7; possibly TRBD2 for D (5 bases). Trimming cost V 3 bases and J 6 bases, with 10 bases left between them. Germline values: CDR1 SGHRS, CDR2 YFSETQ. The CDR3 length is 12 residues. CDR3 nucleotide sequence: TGCGCCAGCAGCTCGGTTGGAGGCGAGCAGTACTTC. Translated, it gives CASSSVGGEQYF.

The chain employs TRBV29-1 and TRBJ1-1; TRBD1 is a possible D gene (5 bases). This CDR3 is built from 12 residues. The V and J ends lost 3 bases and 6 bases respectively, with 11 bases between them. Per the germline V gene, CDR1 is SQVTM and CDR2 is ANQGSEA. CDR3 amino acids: CSVDSGMPEAFF. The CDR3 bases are TGCAGCGTTGATTCAGGGATGCCTGAAGCTTTCTTT.

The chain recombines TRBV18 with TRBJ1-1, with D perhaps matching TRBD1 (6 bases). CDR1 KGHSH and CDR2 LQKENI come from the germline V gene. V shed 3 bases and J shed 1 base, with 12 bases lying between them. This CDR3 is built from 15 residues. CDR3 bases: TGTGCCAGCTCACCCAAGGGACACCGGAACACTGAAGCTTTCTTT. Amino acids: CASSPKGHRNTEAFF.

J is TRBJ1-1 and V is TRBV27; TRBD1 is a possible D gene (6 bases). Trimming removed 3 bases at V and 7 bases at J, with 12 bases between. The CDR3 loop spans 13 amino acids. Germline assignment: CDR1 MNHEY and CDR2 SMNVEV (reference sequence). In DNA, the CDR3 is TGTGCCAGCAGTTTTGTTGGGGGCAGTGAAGCTTTCTTT. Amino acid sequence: CASSFVGGSEAFF.

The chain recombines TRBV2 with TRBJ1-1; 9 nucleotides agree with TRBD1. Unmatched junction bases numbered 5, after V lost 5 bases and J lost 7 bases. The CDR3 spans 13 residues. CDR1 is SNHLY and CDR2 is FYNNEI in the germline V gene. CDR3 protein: CASSNRGRIEAFF. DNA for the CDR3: TGTGCCAGCAGTAACAGGGGGCGGATTGAAGCTTTCTTT.

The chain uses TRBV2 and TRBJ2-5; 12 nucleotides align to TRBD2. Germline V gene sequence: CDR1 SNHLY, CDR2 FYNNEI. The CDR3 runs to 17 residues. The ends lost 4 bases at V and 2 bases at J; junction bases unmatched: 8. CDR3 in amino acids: CASSAGLAGGYQETQYF. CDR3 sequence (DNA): TGTGCCAGCAGTGCAGGGCTAGCGGGAGGGTATCAAGAGACCCAGTACTTC. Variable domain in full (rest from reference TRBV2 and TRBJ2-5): EPEVTQTPSHQVTQMGQEVILRCVPISNHLYFYWYRQILGQKVEFLVSFYNNEISEKSEIFDDQFSVERPDGSNFTLKIRSTKLEDSAMYFCASSAGLAGGYQETQYFGPGTRLLVL.

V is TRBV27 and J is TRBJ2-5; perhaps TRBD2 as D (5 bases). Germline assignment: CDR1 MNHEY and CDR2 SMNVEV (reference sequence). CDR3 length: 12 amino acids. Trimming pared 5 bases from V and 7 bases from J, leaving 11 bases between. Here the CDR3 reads CASSPHRGTQYF. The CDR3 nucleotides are TGTGCCAGCAGTCCCCACCGGGGGACCCAGTACTTC.

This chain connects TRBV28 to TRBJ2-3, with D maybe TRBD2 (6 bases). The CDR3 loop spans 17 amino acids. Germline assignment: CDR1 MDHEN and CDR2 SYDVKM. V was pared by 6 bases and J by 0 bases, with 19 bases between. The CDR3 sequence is CASRDWGLLESTDTQYF. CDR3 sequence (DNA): TGTGCCAGCAGAGATTGGGGACTGTTGGAGAGCACAGATACGCAGTATTTT.

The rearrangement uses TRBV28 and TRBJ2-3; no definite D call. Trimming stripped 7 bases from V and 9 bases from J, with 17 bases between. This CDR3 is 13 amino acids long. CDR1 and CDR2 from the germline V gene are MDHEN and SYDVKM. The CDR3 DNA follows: TGTGCCAGCAACTCCCATACCCCGAGGACGCAGTATTTT. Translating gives CASNSHTPRTQYF.

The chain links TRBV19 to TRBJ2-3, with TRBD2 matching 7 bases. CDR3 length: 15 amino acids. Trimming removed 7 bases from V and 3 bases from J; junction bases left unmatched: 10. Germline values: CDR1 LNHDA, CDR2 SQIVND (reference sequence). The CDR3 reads CASKVPGGRTDTQYF. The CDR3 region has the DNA TGTGCCAGTAAGGTTCCGGGAGGCCGGACAGATACGCAGTATTTT. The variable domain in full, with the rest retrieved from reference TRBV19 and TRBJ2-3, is DGGITQSPKYLFRKEGQNVTLSCEQNLNHDAMYWYRQDPGQGLRLIYYSQIVNDFQKGDIAEGYSVSREKKESFPLTVTSAQKNPTAFYLCASKVPGGRTDTQYFGPGTRLTVL.

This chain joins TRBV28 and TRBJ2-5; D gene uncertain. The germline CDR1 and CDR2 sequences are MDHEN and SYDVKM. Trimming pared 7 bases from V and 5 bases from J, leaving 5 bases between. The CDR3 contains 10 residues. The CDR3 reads CASNEETQYF. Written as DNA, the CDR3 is TGTGCCAGCAACGAGGAGACCCAGTACTTC. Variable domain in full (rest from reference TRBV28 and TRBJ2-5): DVKVTQSSRYLVKRTGEKVFLECVQDMDHENMFWYRQDPGLGLRLIYFSYDVKMKEKGDIPEGYSVSREKKERFSLILESASTNQTSMYLCASNEETQYFGPGTRLLVL.

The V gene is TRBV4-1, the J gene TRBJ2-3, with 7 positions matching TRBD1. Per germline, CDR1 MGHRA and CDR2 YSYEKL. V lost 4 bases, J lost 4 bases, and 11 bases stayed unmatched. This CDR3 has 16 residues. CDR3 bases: TGCGCCAGCAGCCCCCGACAGGGTGGAAGGGCAGATACGCAGTATTTT. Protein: CASSPRQGGRADTQYF.

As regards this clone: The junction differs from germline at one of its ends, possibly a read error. CDR3 sequence reads: CASSREPTQDSQYF. DNA of the CDR3: TGTGCCAGCAGTCGAGAACCCACCCAAGATTCGCAGTATTTT. This chain uses TRBV6-5 with TRBJ2-3; D gene unclear. The germline V gene encodes CDR1 MNHEY and CDR2 SVGAGI. The CDR3 loop spans 14 amino acids.

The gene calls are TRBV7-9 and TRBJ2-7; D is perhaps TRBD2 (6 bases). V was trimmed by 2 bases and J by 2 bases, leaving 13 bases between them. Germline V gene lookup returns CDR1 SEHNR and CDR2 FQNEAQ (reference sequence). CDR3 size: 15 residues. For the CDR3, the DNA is TGTGCCAGCAGCTTAAGAGGAGGGAGCACCTACGAGCAGTACTTC. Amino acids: CASSLRGGSTYEQYF.

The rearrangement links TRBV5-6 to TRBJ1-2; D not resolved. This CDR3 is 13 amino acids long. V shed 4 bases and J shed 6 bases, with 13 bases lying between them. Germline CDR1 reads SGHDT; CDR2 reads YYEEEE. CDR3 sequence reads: CASSPRRGDGYTF. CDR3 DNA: TGTGCCAGCAGCCCAAGACGGGGAGATGGCTACACCTTC.

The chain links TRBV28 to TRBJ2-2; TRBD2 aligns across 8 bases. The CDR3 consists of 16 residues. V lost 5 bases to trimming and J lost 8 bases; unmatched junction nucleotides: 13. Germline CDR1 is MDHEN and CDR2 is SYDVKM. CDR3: CASSTRTSPWFGELFF. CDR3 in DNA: TGTGCCAGCAGTACCAGGACTAGCCCGTGGTTTGGGGAGCTGTTTTTT.

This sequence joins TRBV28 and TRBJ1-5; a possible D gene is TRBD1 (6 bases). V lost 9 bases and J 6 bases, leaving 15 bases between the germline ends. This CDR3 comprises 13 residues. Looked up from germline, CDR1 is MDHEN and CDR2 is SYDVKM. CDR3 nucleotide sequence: TGTGCCAGTACACAGGGATGGACTCAGCCCCAGCATTTT. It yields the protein CASTQGWTQPQHF. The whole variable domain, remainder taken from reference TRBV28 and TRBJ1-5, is DVKVTQSSRYLVKRTGEKVFLECVQDMDHENMFWYRQDPGLGLRLIYFSYDVKMKEKGDIPEGYSVSREKKERFSLILESASTNQTSMYLCASTQGWTQPQHFGDGTRLSIL.